These 10 T cell receptor beta chains share one sample of origin, sequenced in a study of shared clonotypes between healthy human individuals. Some clones are missing from TCRdb's copy, which holds only in-frame ones; the method was immunoSEQ multiplex PCR. The sample lists hundreds of thousands of clones, approximately 96% occurring once. The naive CD8 fraction comprised CD45RO-negative cells positively selected for CCR7 and excluded terminally differentiated effector memory CD45RA+ cells. Specimen: naive CD8+ T cells sorted from blood. Receptors were obtained from a woman in her 30s in good health.

This clone was observed a single time. The gene calls are TRBV6-1 and TRBJ1-2; 7 nucleotides agree with TRBD1. The V gene's germline CDR1 is MNHNS and CDR2 SASEGT. The CDR3 contains 16 residues. Losses at the gene ends were 2 bases for V and 4 bases for J; bases not matched to a gene: 10. The CDR3 region has the DNA TGTGCCAGCAGTGAAAAACGAGGGGGCGGTATCTATGGCTACACCTTC. It encodes CASSEKRGGGIYGYTF.

The chain employs TRBV2 and TRBJ1-2; 8 bases match TRBD1. Per germline, CDR1 SNHLY and CDR2 FYNNEI. With 2 bases clipped from V and 3 bases from J, the junction kept 11 bases outside the gene matches. The CDR3 is 17 amino acids. This CDR3 is CASSEFPTGGNDYGYTF. The CDR3 DNA sequence: TGTGCCAGCAGTGAATTCCCCACAGGGGGTAACGACTATGGCTACACCTTC.

The chain joins TRBV5-4 to TRBJ1-1; a possible D gene is TRBD1 (5 bases). Germline V lookup: CDR1 SGHNT, CDR2 YYREEE (reference sequence). The CDR3 sequence is 12 residues long. The V gene lost 3 bases and the J gene lost 5 bases, with 8 bases spanning the gap. The CDR3 coding sequence is TGTGCCAGCAGCTGGGGGGGGACTGAAGCTTTCTTT. Its protein product is CASSWGGTEAFF.

The chain employs TRBV18 and TRBJ1-4; D possibly corresponds to TRBD1 (5 bases). Germline V gene data show CDR1 as KGHSH and CDR2 as LQKENI. The CDR3 length is 13 residues. V was pared by 3 bases and J by 7 bases, with 9 bases between. The CDR3 here is CASSPGDREKLFF. The CDR3 nucleotides read TGTGCCAGCTCACCCGGGGACCGTGAAAAACTGTTTTTT.

The chain combines TRBV6-6 with TRBJ2-1; D remains ambiguous. Trimming removed 5 bases from V and 1 base from J, with 6 bases in between. The germline V gene encodes CDR1 MNHNY and CDR2 SVGAGI (reference sequence). CDR3 size: 13 residues. The DNA of the CDR3 is TGTGCCAGCAGTAGCGAGTCCTACAATGAGCAGTTCTTC. Encoded protein: CASSSESYNEQFF.

The V and J genes are TRBV5-1 and TRBJ1-3, with a tentative D call TRBD1 (5 bases). V dropped 4 bases and J dropped 4 bases, with 9 bases sitting between them. Germline values: CDR1 SGHRS, CDR2 YFSETQ. The CDR3 is 13 amino acids. CDR3 sequence reads: CASSKDSGNTIYF. CDR3 nucleotides: TGCGCCAGCAGCAAAGACAGCGGAAACACCATATATTTT.

The chain joins TRBV11-1 to TRBJ2-1; no reliable D call. V was clipped by 1 base and J by 9 bases, with 7 bases between them. The CDR3 has 12 amino acids. Per the germline V gene, CDR1 is SGHAT and CDR2 is FQDESV (reference sequence). The CDR3 bases are TGTGCCAGCAGCTTAGTTCCCGGTGAGCAGTTCTTC. Its protein is CASSLVPGEQFF.

V is TRBV5-5 and J is TRBJ1-1; D not certain. The CDR3 runs to 14 residues. The ends were cut back, 2 bases at V and 1 base at J, with 9 bases in the middle. CDR1 SGHKS and CDR2 YYEKEE come from the germline V gene (reference sequence). The CDR3 sequence: CASSFITANTEAFF. CDR3 DNA sequence: TGTGCCAGCAGCTTTATTACAGCGAACACTGAAGCTTTCTTT.

The CDR3 here is CASSEWLAAEQYF. CDR3 nucleotide sequence: TGTGCCAGCAGTGAATGGCTAGCAGCCGAGCAGTACTTC. The V and J genes are TRBV6-1 and TRBJ2-7; TRBD2 might be the D (5 bases). V lost 2 bases and J lost 6, with 11 bases in between. The CDR3 sequence is 13 residues long. CDR1 is MNHNS and CDR2 is SASEGT in the germline V gene.

This rearrangement joins TRBV11-2 to TRBJ2-1, with TRBD2 identical over 8 bases. V dropped 2 bases and J dropped 7; count of bases not matched to a gene: 10. The CDR3 totals 16 residues. Germline V lookup: CDR1 SGHAT, CDR2 FQNNGV. CDR3 nucleotide sequence: TGTGCCAGCAGCTTATTTCCGGGAGGGCCGGAAAATGAGCAGTTCTTC. This sequence encodes CASSLFPGGPENEQFF.